The entry that follows covers one TCR beta chain sequence. The antigen this receptor binds is unknown. Per-base qualities were not stored, and no clone one base away is much larger. The CDR3 numbers 13 residues from cysteine through phenylalanine. The only DNA kept is the CDR3, 39 bases in frame from the first base. CDR1 and CDR2, looked up from the germline V gene, are MNHNS and SASEGT. V is reduced by 3 bases and J by 4 bases, leaving a spacing of 9 bases between them. The data derive from a study of vaccination effects on CD4 cells after COVID-19 (dated by TCRdb to the early 2020s). Study-wide context: Each participant got two doses of an mRNA SARS-CoV-2 vaccine, either BNT162b2 or mRNA-1273. The study compared SARS-CoV-2 spike-specific CD4+ TCR repertoires before and after mRNA vaccination in COVID-19 convalescent patients and infection-naive vaccine recipients. Altogether, nine to ten COVID-19 convalescent patients and 4 SARS-CoV-2-naive healthy vaccine recipients made up the full study. The Oncomine TCR Beta short-read assay on an Illumina iSeq 100 was used to sequence cultures from other donors in the study.

The paper as a whole reports these results and caveats: Marked clonal contraction was observed in both infection-induced and vaccine-induced clones at late post-vaccination timepoints, consistent with waning T cell responses. Limitations of the study were the small number of convalescent patients and the absence of early post-infection timepoints. In healthy vaccine recipients, vaccine-induced clones were almost all SARS-CoV-2 mono-reactive, with only 1 of 255 cross-reactive with common cold coronaviruses.

The library came from the immunoSEQ multiplex PCR assay. DNA from the CD4+ T cells that had been cultured and isolated underwent TCR beta CDR3 sequencing. The authors processed their data as follows. Non-productive TCR sequences were discarded, and reads were trimmed to the CDR3 region, with only CDR3s of 7 or more amino acids retained. Antigen-specific clonotypes were identified with the MANAFEST web app by comparing expansion in peptide wells against reference cultures. Positive clones required FDR<0.05 expansion versus reference and all other wells, odds ratio above 5, and frequency above 0.1% in two replicate wells. Cross-reactive clonotypes were defined as significantly expanded in SARS-CoV-2 spike wells and in at least one common cold coronavirus spike condition. Levenshtein distance calculated with the stringdist R package was used to assess CDR3 similarity, and unrooted trees were constructed with ape in R 3.6.1. Drawn from immuneACCESS, this table holds only the in-frame rearrangements with V and J called that TCRdb kept. Clones are partly lost; checked studies trace under half to an unresolved V gene and leave the rest unexplained. D and trimming were read from the DNA, whereas the V and J calls and clone size are those reported in that table. For this sample there are approximately 23,000 clones; 70% to 80% appear just once. Of the sample, 12% is held by the ten largest clones.

The ViraFEST assay stimulated PBMC with viral peptide pools and then used TCR sequencing to identify antigen-specific CD4+ T cell clonotypes by expansion. After about 10 days of culture, CD4+ T cells were isolated with the EasySep CD4+ T cell isolation kit. The absence of prior SARS-CoV-2 infection in healthy vaccine recipients was confirmed by negative nucleocapsid antibodies before and after vaccination. Some 1.9 million PBMC per well were cultured with 10 ug/ml peptides in IMDM containing around 5% human AB serum, about 9 IU/ml IL-2 and gentamicin. Half of the culture medium was replaced with fresh IL-2-containing medium on days 3 and 7. Unless noted otherwise, every peptide stimulation condition was grown in triplicate wells. Using Ficoll-Paque Plus gradient centrifugation, PBMC were separated from whole blood and then either used fresh or cryopreserved at -140C. The spike proteins of SARS-CoV-2 and of the common cold coronaviruses HCoV-NL63, HCoV-OC43 and HCoV-229E were spanned by overlapping peptide pools. The QIAamp micro DNA kit was used to extract genomic DNA from the cultured CD4+ T cells.

The starting material was CD4+ T cells from PBMCs cultured with HCoV-OC43 spike peptides, obtained before COVID-19 vaccination. What this sample's cell subset or site label stands for: HCoV-OC43 spike overlapping peptide pool stimulation. The sequence was obtained from a human donor who received a COVID-19 vaccine. This sequence uses TRBV6-1 and TRBJ1-2; the D gene assignment is ambiguous. CDR3 sequence: CASSDFLSYGYTF. The base sequence is TGTGCCAGCAGTGATTTTCTCTCCTATGGCTACACCTTC.